The 18 T cell receptor beta chains listed next were all sequenced from one sample in a study of regulatory T cells in long-lasting Graves disease. Time point reported: persistent/refractory GD, antithyroid drugs over 5 years with positive TRAb. After RNA was extracted from PBMCs, the TCR library was made from it. Relying on iRepertoire HTBI primers and Arm-PCR of CDR3 regions, the team built TCR beta libraries. Each CDR3 protein is one row after TCRdb ran MiXCR on the multiplex PCR reads. Of hundreds of thousands of distinct CDR3 sequences in the sample, more than 20% were seen once. The specimen was peripheral blood mononuclear cells (PBMCs), collected when the disease was refractory, from a patient treated with antithyroid drugs. These TCRs come from a female donor with Graves disease.

The sample holds a few counts of this clonotype. The chain carries TRBV5-6 and TRBJ1-2; no clear D. With 0 bases removed from V and 3 bases from J, the gap between germline ends came to 6 bases. This CDR3 spans 13 amino acids. In germline, CDR1 is SGHDT, CDR2 YYEEEE. CDR3 in amino acids: CASSLVSDYGYTF. DNA of the CDR3: TGTGCCAGCAGCTTGGTGTCGGACTATGGCTACACCTTC.

This clonotype was seen many times. V is TRBV11-2 and J is TRBJ2-7; D is ambiguous. The germline CDR1 and CDR2 sequences are SGHAT and FQNNGV. The length of the CDR3 is 15 residues. Deletions cut 1 base from V and 6 bases from J, with 16 bases between. The CDR3 protein is CASSLVGGSPGEQYF. The CDR3 DNA reads TGTGCCAGCAGCTTAGTCGGCGGCAGCCCTGGCGAGCAGTACTTC.

This clonotype has a handful of counts. V and J are TRBV3-1 and TRBJ2-2; D is unresolved. V lost 3 bases and J lost 6, with 14 bases in between. Per germline, CDR1 LGHDT and CDR2 YNNKEL (reference sequence). This CDR3 is built from 15 residues. CDR3 sequence: CASSQRSPKSGELFF. Written as DNA, the CDR3 is TGTGCCAGCAGCCAGCGATCTCCTAAATCCGGGGAGCTGTTTTTT. The whole variable domain, filled in from reference TRBV3-1 and TRBJ2-2, reads DTAVSQTPKYLVTQMGNDKSIKCEQNLGHDTMYWYKQDSKKFLKIMFSYNNKELIINETVPNRFSPKSPDKAHLNLHINSLELGDSAVYFCASSQRSPKSGELFFGEGSRLTVL.

The chain couples TRBV19 to TRBJ2-2; no definite D call. The CDR3 totals 13 residues. The V end lost 7 bases, the J end lost 4 bases, and 10 bases lay between the germline ends. Per the germline V gene, CDR1 is LNHDA and CDR2 is SQIVND (reference sequence). The DNA of the CDR3 is TGTGCCAGTAAGGTATCGGTCACCGGGGAGCTGTTTTTT. The encoded protein is CASKVSVTGELFF.

This clonotype came up many times. J is TRBJ1-1 and V is TRBV7-2; D gene unclear. This CDR3 region has 19 residues. Deletions cut 3 bases from V and 3 bases from J, with 26 bases between. Germline CDR1 and CDR2: SGHTA and FQGNSA. The CDR3 here is CASSFFSVGLLPEDTEAFF. CDR3 DNA sequence: TGTGCCAGCAGCTTCTTTTCGGTCGGGTTGCTGCCAGAAGACACTGAAGCTTTCTTT.

The V gene is TRBV6-5, the J gene TRBJ2-5; 9 bases are a match to TRBD2. Losses at the gene ends were 4 bases for V and 5 bases for J; bases not matched to a gene: 11. This CDR3 region has 16 residues. The germline V gene encodes CDR1 MNHEY and CDR2 SVGAGI. The CDR3 loop reads CASSSPSGSGSETQYF. The CDR3 coding sequence is TGTGCCAGCAGTTCCCCCAGTGGTAGCGGGAGCGAGACCCAGTACTTC.

J is TRBJ1-2 and V is TRBV4-1; D may be TRBD1 (5 bases). The CDR3 covers 14 residues. The germline gives CDR1 MGHRA, CDR2 YSYEKL. Deletions cut 3 bases from V and 7 bases from J, with 15 bases between. CDR3 sequence reads: CASSHPTVAGGYTF. The CDR3 coding sequence is TGCGCCAGCAGCCACCCGACAGTGGCAGGTGGCTACACCTTC.

As DNA, the CDR3 is TGTGCCAGCAGCCAAAGATCGGAGGTATGGAGCAATCAGCCCCAGCATTTT. This translates into CASSQRSEVWSNQPQHF. This chain joins TRBV3-1 and TRBJ1-5; unclear D gene. The germline CDR1 and CDR2 sequences are LGHDT and YNNKEL (reference sequence). The CDR3 runs to 17 residues. V dropped 2 bases and J dropped 1 base, with 15 bases sitting between them.

This clonotype was seen many times. The V gene is TRBV12-3 or TRBV12-4, the J gene TRBJ2-1, with 10 bases that match TRBD2. The V gene end was trimmed by 11 bases and the J gene end by 9 bases; junction bases not matched to a gene: 10. CDR3 size: 13 residues. CDR3 in amino acids: CASWTSGFTEQFF. Here the CDR3 DNA reads TGTGCCTCGTGGACTAGCGGCTTCACTGAGCAGTTCTTC.

J is TRBJ2-6 and V is TRBV6-2 or TRBV6-3; unclear D gene. The V end lost 2 bases, the J end lost 2 bases, and 7 bases lay between the germline ends. Germline assignment: CDR1 MNHEY and CDR2 SVGEGT. The CDR3 consists of 15 residues. CDR3 amino acids: CASSYAYAGANVLTF. CDR3 DNA sequence: TGTGCCAGCAGTTACGCATACGCTGGGGCCAACGTCCTGACTTTC.

This clonotype was picked up many times. The chain employs TRBV11-2 and TRBJ1-2; D ambiguous. V lost 1 base and J lost 5, with 14 bases in between. Germline CDR1 is SGHAT and CDR2 is FQNNGV. This CDR3 has 15 residues. CDR3 coding DNA: TGTGCCAGCAGCTTAGCCGCGGGAGAACTATATGGCTACACCTTC. It specifies CASSLAAGELYGYTF.

V usage is TRBV12-3 or TRBV12-4 and J usage is TRBJ2-5; TRBD1 matches 7 bases. The trim removed 8 bases at V and 1 base at J, leaving 10 bases unmatched. The length of the CDR3 is 15 residues. The CDR3 here is CASGRPTGVQETQYF. CDR3 nucleotides: TGTGCCAGCGGTCGCCCTACAGGGGTCCAAGAGACCCAGTACTTC.

In this sample, this clonotype turned up many times. The CDR3 here is CASSLAGTLGYEQYF. The CDR3 region has the DNA TGTGCCAGCAGCTTAGCGGGGACTTTAGGCTACGAGCAGTACTTC. V and J are TRBV7-2 and TRBJ2-7; possibly TRBD2 for D (6 bases). V dropped 0 bases and J dropped 3 bases, with 12 bases sitting between them. This CDR3 is 15 amino acids long. Germline V CDR1 and CDR2: SGHTA, FQGNSA.

The sample holds a few counts of this clonotype. This chain uses TRBV3-1 with TRBJ2-5; 7 bases match TRBD1. CDR3 size: 16 residues. Germline values: CDR1 LGHDT, CDR2 YNNKEL (reference sequence). V lost 3 bases, J lost 0 bases, and 7 bases stayed unmatched. In nucleotides, the CDR3 is TGTGCCAGCAGCCAGCCGGGACAGAGGTACCAAGAGACCCAGTACTTC. Residues: CASSQPGQRYQETQYF.

The rearrangement uses TRBV18 and TRBJ2-3, with 15 bases identical to TRBD2. Per germline, CDR1 KGHSH and CDR2 LQKENI. The CDR3 loop spans 17 amino acids. V lost 6 bases, J lost 3 bases, and 7 bases stayed unmatched. CDR3 nucleotide sequence: TGTGCCAGCTCTTCGGGACTAGCGGGAGGATTAACAGATACGCAGTATTTT. Residues: CASSSGLAGGLTDTQYF. Based on the CDR3 plus reference TRBV18 and TRBJ2-3, the full variable domain is NAGVMQNPRHLVRRRGQEARLRCSPMKGHSHVYWYRQLPEEGLKFMVYLQKENIIDESGMPKERFSAEFPKEGPSILRIQQVVRGDSAAYFCASSSGLAGGLTDTQYFGPGTRLTVL.

This clonotype appeared many times. The chain links TRBV27 to TRBJ2-5; either TRBD1 or TRBD2 may supply D (7 bases each). The CDR3 sequence is 12 residues long. V lost 10 bases, J lost 5 bases, and 14 bases lay in between. CDR1 and CDR2 (germline): MNHEY, SMNVEV (reference sequence). CDR3 amino acids: CATRQGGETQYF. The CDR3 bases are TGTGCCACCCGACAGGGAGGGGAGACCCAGTACTTC.

The genes are TRBV7-9 and TRBJ2-5; D might be TRBD2 (6 bases). This CDR3 region has 13 residues. Germline V gene lookup returns CDR1 SEHNR and CDR2 FQNEAQ (reference sequence). Trimming cost V 8 bases and J 0 bases, with 10 bases left between them. The CDR3 spells CASLGGDQETQYF. In DNA, the CDR3 is TGTGCCAGCCTTGGAGGGGACCAAGAGACCCAGTACTTC.

This clonotype occurred many times. The V gene is TRBV20-1, the J gene TRBJ1-2; the D is unclear. The CDR3 runs to 13 residues. CDR1 and CDR2 from the germline V gene are DFQATT and SNEGSKA (reference sequence). V lost 6 bases and J 3 bases, leaving 14 bases between the germline ends. The CDR3 coding sequence is TGCAGTGCCTCATCGGGGATAGACTATGGCTACACCTTC. This translates into CSASSGIDYGYTF.